In its sample, the clone carrying this T cell receptor (beta chain) was seen a few times. The germline V gene has CDR1 SGHAT and CDR2 FQNNGV. CDR3 length equals 16 residues. With 1 base removed from V and 0 bases from J, the gap between germline ends came to 12 bases. Original processing methods: Amplified reference gene primers provided the basis for estimating nucleated cell counts. Only in-frame clones appear in the TCRdb table, and some are missing; sequencing was by immunoSEQ multiplex PCR. V, J and clone size were drawn from that table, and D and trimming were deduced from the DNA. The repertoire holds around 130,000 clones, with 80% to 90% as singletons. This sample was taken from a study of blood T cell repertoires in COVID-19. Overall study: The study drew acute and convalescent COVID-19 samples from the United States, Italy and Spain. Nucleic acid was either cDNA or gDNA, and it came from T cells, B-cell-depleted T cells, or PBMCs.

The clonotype comes from a man aged 55-75 years with active or convalescent COVID-19. The sequenced sample was peripheral blood. This chain uses TRBV11-2 with TRBJ1-2; maybe TRBD1 (5 bases). The CDR3 DNA sequence: TGTGCCAGCAGCTTAGTCTCTTGGGGGGCTAACTATGGCTACACCTTC. Amino acids: CASSLVSWGANYGYTF.